A selection of T cell receptor beta chains follows, all from one sample in a study of regulatory T cells in long-lasting Graves disease. TCRdb processed the multiplex PCR reads anew with MiXCR; each CDR3 protein has one entry. The data contain about 450,000 distinct CDR3 sequences, approximately 14% of them singletons. These data were likewise used in another study, on T cells in Graves' hyperthyroidism and ophthalmopathy.

The sample consisted of peripheral blood mononuclear cells (PBMCs), taken at new diagnosis, from a patient treated with antithyroid drugs. These receptors came from a woman in her forties or fifties with Graves disease. CDR3s include the opening cysteine and the closing phenylalanine or tryptophan. The D gene is left open where the match is weak. The listing skips clone size in some rows; elsewhere it reads once, few, many or a size class.

J | V | size | D | DNA | CDR3
TRBJ2-1 | TRBV3-1 | many | TRBD2 | TGTGCCAGCAGCCAAGGCCCGGGACTAGCGCTTTACAATGAGCAGTTCTTC | CASSQGPGLALYNEQFF
TRBJ2-2 | TRBV3-1 | many | . | TGTGCCAGCAGCCCCTTCTCGGGAGACACCGGGGAGCTGTTTTTT | CASSPFSGDTGELFF
TRBJ2-1 | TRBV29-1 | many | TRBD2 | TGCAGCGTTGAAGGTAGCGGGAGTGGTAATGAGCAGTTCTTC | CSVEGSGSGNEQFF
TRBJ2-2 | TRBV14 | . | TRBD2 | TGTGCCAGCAGCCACCGAGCGGGAGAGATCACCGGGGAGCTGTTTTTT | CASSHRAGEITGELFF
TRBJ1-1 | TRBV12-3/TRBV12-4 | many | . | TGTGCCAGCAGTCCCCTCGGGGGACCGAACACTGAAGCTTTCTTT | CASSPLGGPNTEAFF
TRBJ2-1 | TRBV12-3/TRBV12-4 | . | TRBD2 | TGTGCCAGCAGTCTTGAGACTAGCGGGAGGAAGCAGTTCTTC | CASSLETSGRKQFF
TRBJ1-3 | TRBV2 | many | TRBD1 | TGTGCCAGCAGCTTCACCGGACAGGGCAGGGACACCATATATTTT | CASSFTGQGRDTIYF
TRBJ2-3 | TRBV18 | . | TRBD2 | TGTGCCAGCTCACTAAGACTAGCAGCCACGACCACAGATACGCAGTATTTT | CASSLRLAATTTDTQYF
TRBJ1-5 | TRBV7-9 | few | . | TGTGCCAGCGCGGGGGGCGACACGCGCGGGCAGCCCCAGCATTTT | CASAGGDTRGQPQHF
TRBJ2-1 | TRBV28 | many | . | TGTGCCAGCAGTCCAGACAGCCTCAATGAGCAGTTCTTC | CASSPDSLNEQFF
TRBJ1-2 | TRBV9 | few | . | TGTGCCAGCAGCGTGACGGGATTCTATGGCTACACCTTC | CASSVTGFYGYTF
TRBJ2-5 | TRBV11-3 | few | . | TGTGCCAGCAGCTTAGATGGGGGAGAGACCCAGTACTTC | CASSLDGGETQYF
TRBJ2-7 | TRBV6-1 | . | . | TGTGCCAGCCGCTCCAGGAAGTCCTCCTACGAGCAGTACTTC | CASRSRKSSYEQYF
TRBJ2-7 | TRBV6-2/TRBV6-3 | . | TRBD2 | TGTGCCAGGAGCCGGGACGGAGATAGCGGGAGACCCCTTTACGAGCAGTACTTC | CARSRDGDSGRPLYEQYF
TRBJ2-3 | TRBV5-1 | many | . | TGCGCCAGCGGACGCCGGGACCCCGGAGATACGCAGTATTTT | CASGRRDPGDTQYF
TRBJ2-7 | TRBV6-2/TRBV6-3 | few | . | TGTGCCAGCAATGGGCGCCGGGTTAGGTCAGGCTACGAGCAGTACTTC | CASNGRRVRSGYEQYF
TRBJ2-1 | TRBV13 | many | TRBD2 | TGTGCCAGCAGCCAACTAGCGAATTACAATGAGCAGTTCTTC | CASSQLANYNEQFF
TRBJ1-6 | TRBV28 | . | . | TGTGCCAGCAGACAGTCAAGGACCCAGAACTCACCCCTCCACTTT | CASRQSRTQNSPLHF
TRBJ1-6 | TRBV7-9 | . | . | TGTGCCAGCAGCTTAAAAAAGTCACCCCTCCACTTT | CASSLKKSPLHF
TRBJ1-1 | TRBV28 | few | . | TGTGCCAGCAGTAGCAGGCGGAACACTGAAGCTTTCTTT | CASSSRRNTEAFF
TRBJ1-4 | TRBV5-1 | . | TRBD1 | TGCGCCAGCAGCACACAGGGGGCTGAAGAAAAACTGTTTTTT | CASSTQGAEEKLFF
TRBJ2-5 | TRBV18 | . | . | TGTGCCAGCTCATTCACTTTACAAGAGACCCAGTACTTC | CASSFTLQETQYF
TRBJ1-2 | TRBV28 | many | . | TGTGCCAGCAGTTTATTAGGGGCTTTGAACTATGGCTACACCTTC | CASSLLGALNYGYTF
TRBJ1-1 | TRBV13 | . | . | TGTGCCAGCAGCCTCGGGAGGACAGTCCTCATGAACACTGAAGCTTTCTTT | CASSLGRTVLMNTEAFF
TRBJ1-5 | TRBV10-3 | few | TRBD1 | TGTGCCATCAGTAGAACCCAACGCCGACAGGGGGCTAGTCAGCCCCAGCATTTT | CAISRTQRRQGASQPQHF
TRBJ1-2 | TRBV11-2 | many | . | TGTGCCAGCAGCTCGGGAGATAACTATGGCTACACCTTC | CASSSGDNYGYTF
TRBJ2-3 | TRBV2 | many | . | TGTGCCAGCAGTGGCCAGGGAGAAAGCACAGATACGCAGTATTTT | CASSGQGESTDTQYF
TRBJ2-7 | TRBV28 | many | . | TGTGCCAGCAGTTTACGCGGACAGATATCCTACGAGCAGTACTTC | CASSLRGQISYEQYF
TRBJ2-7 | TRBV5-1 | . | . | TGCGCCAGCAGCTTGGGCGCCCTAGGGAGAGGGTACGAGCAGTACTTC | CASSLGALGRGYEQYF